The 26 T cell receptor beta chains given below trace back to one sample, sequenced in a study of vaccination effects on CD4 cells after COVID-19. No cognate antigen is known for these TCRs. Before sequencing took place, the ViraFEST assay used viral peptide pools to expand antigen-specific CD4+ T cells. A roughly 11-day culture period preceded the isolation of CD4+ T cells. Vaccine recipients had no previous SARS-CoV-2 infection; their nucleocapsid antibodies were negative. Clones were sequenced by immunoSEQ multiplex PCR, and TCRdb holds only the in-frame ones, with some missing. The sample lists 25,000 to 30,000 clones; 70% to 80% were seen once. The sample in question was CD4+ T cells from PBMCs cultured with SARS-CoV-2 spike peptides, obtained before COVID-19 vaccination. The receptors here all came from a human donor who received a COVID-19 vaccine.

V and J are TRBV3-1 (or the pseudogene TRBV3-2) and TRBJ2-7; no clear D. Germline V gives CDR1 LGHDT, CDR2 YNNKEL (reference sequence). This CDR3 has 12 residues. Trimming shortened V by 2 bases and J by 12 bases, and 14 bases separated the two germline ends. This chain's CDR3 is CASSQSAPRLYF. CDR3 DNA sequence: TGTGCCAGCAGCCAATCGGCTCCTAGGCTGTACTTC.

J is TRBJ1-1 and V is TRBV6-5; perhaps TRBD1 as D (5 bases). Germline V CDR1 and CDR2: MNHEY, SVGAGI. Trimming took 7 bases from V and 0 from J, leaving 12 bases between them. The CDR3 runs 14 residues. The CDR3 sequence: CASTREPMNTEAFF. In nucleotides, the CDR3 is TGTGCCAGCACCAGGGAACCGATGAACACTGAAGCTTTCTTT.

The rearrangement links TRBV4-2 to TRBJ2-7; D gene ambiguous. The CDR3 is 15 amino acids. Germline V gene sequence: CDR1 LGHNA, CDR2 YNFKEQ. V lost 0 bases, J lost 2 bases, and 11 bases lay in between. The chain's CDR3 is CASSQDFVPAYEQYF. The DNA for the CDR3 is TGTGCCAGCAGCCAAGATTTCGTGCCCGCCTACGAGCAGTACTTC.

The J gene is TRBJ2-6, the V gene TRBV27; unclear D gene. CDR1 and CDR2 from the germline V gene are MNHEY and SMNVEV (reference sequence). V lost 6 bases to trimming and J lost 3 bases, with 12 bases between them. This CDR3 has 15 amino acids. Here the CDR3 DNA reads TGTGCCAGCAGCCCAACGGGCTTTGGGGCCAACGTCCTGACTTTC. Protein: CASSPTGFGANVLTF.

This clone has just one count. The genes are TRBV15 and TRBJ1-1; D not resolved. CDR1 and CDR2 from the germline V gene are LNHNV and YYDKDF (reference sequence). This CDR3 contains 13 residues. Trimming shortened V by 0 bases and J by 6 bases, and 8 bases separated the two germline ends. The CDR3 loop reads CATSRDRPSEAFF. The CDR3 DNA reads as TGTGCCACCAGCAGAGATCGGCCTTCTGAAGCTTTCTTT.

This chain connects TRBV28 to TRBJ2-1; D remains ambiguous. This CDR3 spans 10 amino acids. Trimming took off 2 bases at V and 8 bases at J, with 1 base between the two ends. Germline V gene data show CDR1 as MDHEN and CDR2 as SYDVKM. The CDR3 DNA follows: TGTGCCAGCAGTTTACATGAGCAGTTCTTC. Its protein is CASSLHEQFF.

V usage is TRBV10-3 and J usage is TRBJ2-1; 8 nucleotides match TRBD2. Germline CDR1 ENHRY, CDR2 SYGVKD. The CDR3 consists of 14 residues. V lost 6 bases to trimming and J lost 8 bases; unmatched junction nucleotides: 9. The DNA for the CDR3 is TGTGCCATCAGGGGCCGGGAGGGGTTCGATGAGCAGTTCTTC. Encoded protein: CAIRGREGFDEQFF.

The chain couples TRBV5-1 to TRBJ1-1; D not certain. The CDR3 totals 14 residues. Germline V gene data show CDR1 as SGHRS and CDR2 as YFSETQ. Trimming removed 0 bases at V and 1 base at J, with 7 bases between. The CDR3 DNA sequence: TGCGCCAGCAGCTTGGGAGAAAAGAACACTGAAGCTTTCTTT. Amino acids: CASSLGEKNTEAFF.

The chain couples TRBV2 to TRBJ1-6; TRBD1 matches at 9 bases. The V segment lost 8 bases and the J segment 3 bases; nucleotides outside the gene matches: 5. Germline lookup yields CDR1 SNHLY and CDR2 FYNNEI. There are 15 residues in the CDR3. The CDR3 nucleotides are TGTGCCAGCTCCCGGACAGGGGACTATAATTCACCCCTCCACTTT. Translated: CASSRTGDYNSPLHF.

The sample holds one count of this clone. Other DNA sequences in the same sample also yield this CDR3. The chain is built from TRBV5-1 and TRBJ2-5; no reliable D call. V was cut by 0 bases and J by 2 bases, with 2 bases left in between. The CDR3 sequence is 12 residues long. The V gene's germline CDR1 is SGHRS and CDR2 YFSETQ. DNA of the CDR3: TGCGCCAGCAGCTTGGGGCAAGAGACCCAGTACTTC. Its protein product is CASSLGQETQYF.

This rearrangement joins TRBV3-1 (or the pseudogene TRBV3-2) to TRBJ2-1; 7 positions agree with TRBD2. With 0 bases clipped from V and 5 bases from J, the junction kept 10 bases outside the gene matches. Germline assignment: CDR1 LGHDT and CDR2 YNNKEL (reference sequence). CDR3 length: 17 amino acids. The CDR3 nucleotides are TGTGCCAGCAGCCAAGATCAGGCACTAGCGACACACAATGAGCAGTTCTTC. Its protein is CASSQDQALATHNEQFF.

The chain links TRBV5-1 to TRBJ1-2; 7 nucleotides line up with TRBD1. The CDR3 is made up of 14 amino acids. V was clipped by 0 bases and J by 4 bases; unmatched bases: 3. Per the germline V gene, CDR1 is SGHRS and CDR2 is YFSETQ. The CDR3 nucleotides read TGCGCCAGCAGCTTGGATGCAGGGGGCTATGGCTACACCTTC. Its translation is CASSLDAGGYGYTF.

The rearrangement uses TRBV6-5 and TRBJ1-5; D might be TRBD1 (6 bases). The V and J ends lost 6 bases and 6 bases respectively, with 15 bases between them. The CDR3 has 14 residues. Germline V CDR1 and CDR2: MNHEY, SVGAGI. As DNA, the CDR3 is TGTGCCAGCAGCGAGGGGGGTTCCGGTCAGCCCCAGCATTTT. Its protein product is CASSEGGSGQPQHF.

The chain carries TRBV4-1 and TRBJ2-1; 14 nucleotides match TRBD2. The CDR3 sequence is 14 residues long. Germline CDR1 and CDR2: MGHRA and YSYEKL. The J segment lost 9 bases and the V segment lost 4 bases, leaving 2 bases of the junction unmatched. The CDR3 here is CASSPGLAGVEQFF. CDR3 coding DNA: TGCGCCAGCAGCCCGGGACTAGCGGGAGTTGAGCAGTTCTTC.

The chain uses TRBV6-5 and TRBJ1-2; 7 bases match TRBD1. V gave up 5 bases and J gave up 4 bases; unmatched junction bases: 7. The CDR3 is made up of 14 amino acids. CDR1 is MNHEY and CDR2 is SVGAGI in the germline V gene. The CDR3 reads CASSPGPGGYGYTF. DNA for the CDR3: TGTGCCAGCAGTCCGGGCCCAGGGGGCTATGGCTACACCTTC.

This clone turned up a few times. The genes are TRBV27 and TRBJ1-1; 9 nucleotides agree with TRBD1. The V and J ends lost 5 bases and 11 bases, in that order; junction bases with no gene match: 6. From germline, CDR1 is MNHEY and CDR2 SMNVEV (reference sequence). The CDR3 extends over 12 amino acids. The CDR3 is CASSPWTGAAFF. The CDR3 region has the DNA TGTGCCAGCAGTCCGTGGACAGGGGCTGCTTTCTTT.

V is TRBV5-1 and J is TRBJ2-5, with D unclear. This CDR3 is 14 amino acids long. Trimming took 4 bases from V and 3 from J, leaving 13 bases between them. Looked up from germline, CDR1 is SGHRS and CDR2 is YFSETQ. CDR3 in amino acids: CASSPGPQEETQYF. CDR3 DNA sequence: TGCGCCAGCAGCCCCGGACCTCAGGAAGAGACCCAGTACTTC.

The chain joins TRBV7-2 to TRBJ1-6, with a possible D match to TRBD1 (5 bases). The V end lost 1 base, the J end lost 5 bases, and 12 bases lay between the germline ends. Germline V gene lookup returns CDR1 SGHTA and CDR2 FQGNSA. The CDR3 is made up of 16 amino acids. CDR3 residues: CASSLERGENNSPLHF. The CDR3 DNA reads TGTGCCAGCAGCTTAGAGCGGGGGGAAAATAATTCACCCCTCCACTTT.

The rearrangement joins TRBV10-3 to TRBJ1-2; TRBD1 matches 10 bases. Germline CDR1 and CDR2: ENHRY and SYGVKD. The CDR3 spans 16 residues. V lost 3 bases to trimming and J lost 1 base; unmatched junction nucleotides: 5. The CDR3 DNA is TGTGCCATCAGTGACGCGACAGGGGGCGTTAACTATGGCTACACCTTC. Amino acids: CAISDATGGVNYGYTF.

The chain employs TRBV4-1 and TRBJ1-5; TRBD1 might be the D (5 bases). The CDR3 sequence is 15 residues long. V was pared by 6 bases and J by 2 bases, with 14 bases between. From germline, CDR1 is MGHRA and CDR2 YSYEKL. Here the CDR3 reads CASSFDQGGNQPQHF. CDR3 nucleotides: TGCGCCAGCAGTTTCGATCAGGGAGGCAATCAGCCCCAGCATTTT.

The chain joins TRBV11-2 to TRBJ2-3; D may be TRBD1 (5 bases). The germline CDR1 and CDR2 sequences are SGHAT and FQNNGV. The V end lost 7 bases, the J end lost 6 bases, and 14 bases lay between the germline ends. The CDR3 extends over 13 amino acids. The CDR3 nucleotides are TGTGCCAGCACCTTTTTAGGGGCCGATACGCAGTATTTT. Its translation: CASTFLGADTQYF.

The chain joins TRBV6-1 to TRBJ1-1, with TRBD1 as a possible D gene (5 bases). V lost 2 bases and J 3 bases, leaving 7 bases between the germline ends. The CDR3 consists of 13 residues. CDR1 and CDR2 from the germline V gene are MNHNS and SASEGT. In nucleotides, the CDR3 is TGTGCCAGCAGTGAATCCAGGGACACTGAAGCTTTCTTT. It translates to CASSESRDTEAFF.

This clone was counted a few times. The chain couples TRBV28 to TRBJ1-5, with a possible D match to TRBD1 (6 bases). The ends were cut back, 0 bases at V and 0 bases at J, with 9 bases in the middle. CDR1 is MDHEN, CDR2 SYDVKM, per germline. This CDR3 spans 16 amino acids. The CDR3 here is CASSLWGASSNQPQHF. The CDR3 region has the DNA TGTGCCAGCAGTTTATGGGGGGCTAGTAGCAATCAGCCCCAGCATTTT.

The chain recombines TRBV27 with TRBJ1-6; D is perhaps TRBD1 (6 bases). The CDR3 consists of 15 residues. V shed 8 bases and J shed 7 bases, with 18 bases lying between them. Germline CDR1 is MNHEY and CDR2 is SMNVEV (reference sequence). CDR3 residues: CASRRGGARNSPLHF. Here the CDR3 DNA reads TGTGCCAGCCGAAGGGGGGGGGCGAGAAATTCACCCCTCCACTTT.

This clone was seen a few times. The chain joins TRBV3-1 (or the pseudogene TRBV3-2) to TRBJ2-3, with 11 bases identical to TRBD2. The CDR3 covers 21 residues. V shed 0 bases, J shed 2 bases, and the junction held 16 bases outside the gene matches. Germline CDR1 reads LGHDT; CDR2 reads YNNKEL (reference sequence). Here the CDR3 DNA reads TGTGCCAGCAGCCAAGATCTTTCCGGGACTAGCGGTCGCCCGACCACAGATACGCAGTATTTT. Translated, it gives CASSQDLSGTSGRPTTDTQYF.

The rearrangement uses TRBV7-6 and TRBJ1-1, with 8 bases lining up with TRBD1. Germline V gene sequence: CDR1 SGHVS, CDR2 FNYEAQ. The CDR3 is 18 residues long. With V trimmed by 1 base and J by 0 bases, 10 bases remained unmatched. CDR3 sequence: CASSLGTGGGKMNTEAFF. The CDR3 region has the DNA TGTGCCAGCAGCTTAGGAACAGGGGGAGGGAAAATGAACACTGAAGCTTTCTTT.